This TCR beta chain originates from a study of OX40 agonist ivuxolimab in advanced cancers. About this clone itself: The antigen is unknown.

Study-wide results and limits: Patients who responded partially at 0.1-3.0 mg/kg showed clonal expansion ranking among the lowest. Averaged across samples, CD8+ T cells carried more expanded clones than CD4+ did.

Patients were ruled out by autoimmune disease history or systemic immunosuppression. Method: immunoSEQ multiplex PCR; TCRdb's copy keeps in-frame clones and lacks some. The sample has tens of thousands of clones; approximately 90% are singletons. V gave up 2 bases and J gave up 0 bases, with 10 bases separating them. The CDR3 is 15 amino acids. Germline CDR1 and CDR2: KGHSH and LQKENI. The origin of this receptor is an adult with an advanced solid tumor such as melanoma, head and neck, liver or kidney cancer. The chain links TRBV18 to TRBJ1-1; D possibly corresponds to TRBD1 (5 bases). This specimen was CD4+ or CD8+ T cells sorted from blood, taken in a trial of the OX40 agonist ivuxolimab. As DNA, the CDR3 is TGTGCCAGCTCACCAGATGAAGGGGTGAACACTGAAGCTTTCTTT. Protein: CASSPDEGVNTEAFF.